Following are 21 T cell receptor beta chains from one sample sequenced in a study of T cells in Graves' hyperthyroidism and ophthalmopathy. There were TCR beta CDR3 regions amplified from RNA transcripts. In the first-round RT-PCR of the TCR CDR3, the HTBI primer set was used. Using its own MiXCR run on the multiplex PCR reads, TCRdb lists one record per CDR3 protein. The sample holds fewer than 600,000 distinct CDR3 sequences, 14% seen once. Sequencing was performed on blood. The receptors derive from a middle-aged woman with Graves' hyperthyroidism.

A few counts support this clonotype. In DNA, the CDR3 is TGTGCCAGCGCTGGACAGCTAAACAATCAGCCCCAGCATTTT. Translated: CASAGQLNNQPQHF. The chain combines TRBV2 with TRBJ1-5; a possible D gene is TRBD1 (6 bases). Looked up from germline, CDR1 is SNHLY and CDR2 is FYNNEI. Trimming shortened V by 8 bases and J by 3 bases, and 14 bases separated the two germline ends. The length of the CDR3 is 14 residues.

V gene TRBV24-1 combines with J gene TRBJ2-1; TRBD2 agrees at 12 bases. Germline trimming cut 9 bases from V and 9 bases from J; bases unmatched to any gene: 5. Germline loops: CDR1 KGHDR, CDR2 SFDVKD. The CDR3 is 13 residues long. CDR3 DNA sequence: TGTGCCACCTCGGGACTAGCGGGCCCTGAGCAGTTCTTC. Translated: CATSGLAGPEQFF.

The sample holds a few counts of this clonotype. The chain employs TRBV28 and TRBJ2-1; 12 nucleotides align to TRBD2. V shed 6 bases, J shed 3 bases, and the junction held 9 bases outside the gene matches. The CDR3 is made up of 17 amino acids. CDR1 is MDHEN and CDR2 is SYDVKM in the germline V gene. CDR3 protein: CASRGLAGSQVYNEQFF. The DNA of the CDR3 is TGTGCCAGCAGAGGACTAGCGGGAAGCCAAGTCTACAATGAGCAGTTCTTC.

In this sample, this clonotype turned up many times. The V gene is TRBV10-3, the J gene TRBJ2-3; 8 nucleotides line up with TRBD2. The CDR3 totals 15 residues. The V segment lost 4 bases and the J segment 3 bases; nucleotides outside the gene matches: 6. Germline lookup yields CDR1 ENHRY and CDR2 SYGVKD. This chain's CDR3 is CAISVAGGPTDTQYF. CDR3 DNA sequence: TGTGCCATCAGTGTTGCGGGAGGACCTACAGATACGCAGTATTTT.

The chain uses TRBV13 and TRBJ2-3, with D hard to call. V was shortened by 5 bases and J by 1 base, with 10 bases between the two germline ends. Germline loops: CDR1 PRHDT, CDR2 FYEKMQ (reference sequence). The CDR3 sequence is 14 residues long. The CDR3 DNA reads TGTGCCAGCAGCATACCGGTGGGCACAGATACGCAGTATTTT. This codes for CASSIPVGTDTQYF.

This clonotype was detected ten times or more. The gene calls are TRBV18 and TRBJ2-7; 7 bases match TRBD1. The CDR3 runs 14 residues. Trimming removed 5 bases from V and 0 bases from J; junction bases left unmatched: 4. Germline V gives CDR1 KGHSH, CDR2 LQKENI. The CDR3: CASSSRDSSYEQYF. CDR3 in DNA: TGTGCCAGCTCATCCCGGGACAGCTCCTACGAGCAGTACTTC. Full variable domain (missing parts from reference TRBV18 and TRBJ2-7): NAGVMQNPRHLVRRRGQEARLRCSPMKGHSHVYWYRQLPEEGLKFMVYLQKENIIDESGMPKERFSAEFPKEGPSILRIQQVVRGDSAAYFCASSSRDSSYEQYFGPGTRLTVT.

There are many counts of this clonotype. The rearrangement joins TRBV12-3 or TRBV12-4 to TRBJ1-6; no clear D gene. The CDR3 totals 16 residues. V was pared by 4 bases and J by 6 bases, with 16 bases between. The CDR3: CASSSTDGGGNSPLHF. The CDR3 nucleotides are TGTGCCAGCAGTTCCACGGACGGTGGTGGTAATTCACCCCTCCACTTT.

This chain uses TRBV19 with TRBJ1-5, with TRBD1 as a possible D gene (5 bases). The CDR3 length is 15 residues. CDR1 and CDR2 from the germline V gene are LNHDA and SQIVND (reference sequence). V was shortened by 3 bases and J by 1 base, with 10 bases between the two germline ends. The CDR3 region has the DNA TGTGCCAGTAGTATCCTCGGGGGAAGCAATCAGCCCCAGCATTTT. This codes for CASSILGGSNQPQHF. Together with reference TRBV19 and TRBJ1-5, the CDR3 gives the full variable domain: DGGITQSPKYLFRKEGQNVTLSCEQNLNHDAMYWYRQDPGQGLRLIYYSQIVNDFQKGDIAEGYSVSREKKESFPLTVTSAQKNPTAFYLCASSILGGSNQPQHFGDGTRLSIL.

This clonotype has more than one count but fewer than ten. This chain connects TRBV7-8 to TRBJ1-5, with TRBD1 identical over 10 bases. This CDR3 is 15 amino acids long. Germline values: CDR1 SGHVS, CDR2 FQNEAQ. After removal of 5 bases from V and 6 bases from J, the junction contained 7 bases not matched to a gene. The CDR3 DNA sequence: TGTGCCAGCAGCCTGGAGACAGGGGGCCTTCAGCCCCAGCATTTT. Translated, it gives CASSLETGGLQPQHF.

This clonotype was observed at least ten times. The gene calls are TRBV7-9 and TRBJ2-5; D ambiguous. This CDR3 is built from 15 residues. Germline loops: CDR1 SEHNR, CDR2 FQNEAQ (reference sequence). V lost 2 bases to trimming and J lost 5 bases, with 15 bases between them. CDR3 in amino acids: CASSLSDFLGETQYF. DNA for the CDR3: TGTGCCAGCAGCTTATCAGATTTCCTAGGGGAGACCCAGTACTTC.

This clonotype was observed at least ten times. V gene TRBV30 combines with J gene TRBJ1-1, with a weak D call TRBD1 (6 bases). V was shortened by 0 bases and J by 4 bases, with 9 bases between the two germline ends. Germline values: CDR1 GTSNPN, CDR2 SVGIG (reference sequence). The CDR3 runs to 13 residues. CDR3 region: CAWSVQGLTEAFF. DNA of the CDR3: TGTGCCTGGAGTGTACAGGGACTCACTGAAGCTTTCTTT.

V gene TRBV6-1 combines with J gene TRBJ1-1; 8 bases map to TRBD1. The CDR3 extends over 14 amino acids. Germline V gene data show CDR1 as MNHNS and CDR2 as SASEGT. J was trimmed by 5 bases and V by 6 bases; bases with no gene match: 8. For the CDR3, the DNA is TGTGCCAGCAGACTGACAGGGGATCTGACTGAAGCTTTCTTT. It yields the protein CASRLTGDLTEAFF.

This clonotype was counted only a few times. The genes are TRBV6-2 or TRBV6-3 and TRBJ1-4, with no clear D. The germline CDR1 and CDR2 sequences are MNHEY and SVGEGT. The CDR3 contains 15 residues. Trimming pared 0 bases from V and 8 bases from J, leaving 13 bases between. This CDR3 is CASSYSNGGGEKLFF. In DNA, the CDR3 is TGTGCCAGCAGTTACTCGAATGGAGGAGGGGAAAAACTGTTTTTT.

Worth noting for this clonotype: At one end the junction does not follow the germline gene, possibly because of a read error. This chain uses TRBV7-3 with TRBJ2-5, with D hard to call. This CDR3 has 13 amino acids. Germline CDR1 is SGHTA and CDR2 is FQGTGA. Written as DNA, the CDR3 is TGTGCCAGCAGCATTGGTTCCCAAGAGACCCGGTACTTC. Translated: CASSIGSQETRYF. Full variable domain (rest looked up from reference TRBV7-3 and TRBJ2-5): GAGVSQTPSNKVTEKGKYVELRCDPISGHTALYWYRQSLGQGPEFLIYFQGTGAADDSGLPNDRFFAVRPEGSVSTLKIQRTERGDSAVYLCASSIGSQETRYFGPGTRLLVL.

For this clonotype: The missing conserved phenylalanine or tryptophan at the end of this CDR3 makes a read error likely. This chain joins TRBV30 and TRBJ1-5; no reliable D call. Germline V gene lookup returns CDR1 GTSNPN and CDR2 SVGIG (reference sequence). This CDR3 comprises 14 residues. The V end lost 0 bases, the J end lost 5 bases, and 11 bases lay between the germline ends. DNA of the CDR3: TGTGCCTGGAGTGTATGGGCGGCTGATCAGCCCCAGCATTTA. Protein sequence: CAWSVWAADQPQHL.

This clonotype has a count of ten or more. V usage is TRBV27 and J usage is TRBJ2-1; 9 bases are shared with TRBD2. The CDR3 covers 15 residues. V trimming: 2 bases; J trimming: 4 bases; junction bases outside the gene matches: 3. Germline V gives CDR1 MNHEY, CDR2 SMNVEV (reference sequence). CDR3 DNA sequence: TGTGCCAGCAGTTTACTAGCGGGATTTTACAATGAGCAGTTCTTC. Encoded protein: CASSLLAGFYNEQFF.

This clonotype was seen at least ten times. The chain employs TRBV11-2 and TRBJ2-1; 7 bases line up with TRBD2. The germline gives CDR1 SGHAT, CDR2 FQNNGV. The CDR3 has 12 amino acids. The ends lost 3 bases at V and 10 bases at J; junction bases unmatched: 3. The CDR3 sequence: CASSFVGREQFF. DNA for the CDR3: TGTGCCAGCAGCTTCGTCGGGAGGGAGCAGTTCTTC. Full variable domain (missing parts from reference TRBV11-2 and TRBJ2-1): EAGVAQSPRYKIIEKRQSVAFWCNPISGHATLYWYQQILGQGPKLLIQFQNNGVVDDSQLPKDRFSAERLKGVDSTLKIQPAKLEDSAVYLCASSFVGREQFFGPGTRLTVL.

This clonotype came up many times. The rearrangement links TRBV29-1 to TRBJ2-1; a weak D match, TRBD1 (5 bases). V shed 4 bases and J shed 0 bases, with 10 bases lying between them. The CDR3 covers 14 residues. Germline V gene lookup returns CDR1 SQVTM and CDR2 ANQGSEA. In DNA form, the CDR3 reads TGCAGCGTTGTGGGGCGGAACTCCTACAATGAGCAGTTCTTC. Amino acids: CSVVGRNSYNEQFF.

This clonotype was seen at least ten times. V gene TRBV6-6 combines with J gene TRBJ2-1, with 14 bases identical to TRBD2. The germline V gene encodes CDR1 MNHNY and CDR2 SVGAGI (reference sequence). The CDR3 is 15 residues long. The ends lost 0 bases at V and 9 bases at J; junction bases unmatched: 1. CDR3 protein: CASSYSGTSGSEQFF. CDR3 bases: TGTGCCAGCAGTTACTCGGGGACTAGCGGGAGTGAGCAGTTCTTC.

The rearrangement joins TRBV6-1 to TRBJ2-7; 8 positions match TRBD2. Unmatched junction bases numbered 10, after V lost 6 bases and J lost 6 bases. CDR1 and CDR2 (germline): MNHNS, SASEGT. The CDR3 length is 14 residues. The CDR3 sequence: CASRPGLGGSEQYF. CDR3 DNA: TGTGCCAGCAGACCGGGACTAGGAGGTTCCGAGCAGTACTTC.

This clonotype was picked up many times. This CDR3 is CASSPGRDEQYF. CDR3 in DNA: TGTGCCAGCAGCCCCGGTAGGGACGAGCAGTACTTC. The V call is TRBV7-6, the J call TRBJ2-7; D gene ambiguous. Trimming stripped 5 bases from V and 5 bases from J, with 10 bases between. The CDR3 runs 12 residues. The V gene's germline CDR1 is SGHVS and CDR2 FNYEAQ.